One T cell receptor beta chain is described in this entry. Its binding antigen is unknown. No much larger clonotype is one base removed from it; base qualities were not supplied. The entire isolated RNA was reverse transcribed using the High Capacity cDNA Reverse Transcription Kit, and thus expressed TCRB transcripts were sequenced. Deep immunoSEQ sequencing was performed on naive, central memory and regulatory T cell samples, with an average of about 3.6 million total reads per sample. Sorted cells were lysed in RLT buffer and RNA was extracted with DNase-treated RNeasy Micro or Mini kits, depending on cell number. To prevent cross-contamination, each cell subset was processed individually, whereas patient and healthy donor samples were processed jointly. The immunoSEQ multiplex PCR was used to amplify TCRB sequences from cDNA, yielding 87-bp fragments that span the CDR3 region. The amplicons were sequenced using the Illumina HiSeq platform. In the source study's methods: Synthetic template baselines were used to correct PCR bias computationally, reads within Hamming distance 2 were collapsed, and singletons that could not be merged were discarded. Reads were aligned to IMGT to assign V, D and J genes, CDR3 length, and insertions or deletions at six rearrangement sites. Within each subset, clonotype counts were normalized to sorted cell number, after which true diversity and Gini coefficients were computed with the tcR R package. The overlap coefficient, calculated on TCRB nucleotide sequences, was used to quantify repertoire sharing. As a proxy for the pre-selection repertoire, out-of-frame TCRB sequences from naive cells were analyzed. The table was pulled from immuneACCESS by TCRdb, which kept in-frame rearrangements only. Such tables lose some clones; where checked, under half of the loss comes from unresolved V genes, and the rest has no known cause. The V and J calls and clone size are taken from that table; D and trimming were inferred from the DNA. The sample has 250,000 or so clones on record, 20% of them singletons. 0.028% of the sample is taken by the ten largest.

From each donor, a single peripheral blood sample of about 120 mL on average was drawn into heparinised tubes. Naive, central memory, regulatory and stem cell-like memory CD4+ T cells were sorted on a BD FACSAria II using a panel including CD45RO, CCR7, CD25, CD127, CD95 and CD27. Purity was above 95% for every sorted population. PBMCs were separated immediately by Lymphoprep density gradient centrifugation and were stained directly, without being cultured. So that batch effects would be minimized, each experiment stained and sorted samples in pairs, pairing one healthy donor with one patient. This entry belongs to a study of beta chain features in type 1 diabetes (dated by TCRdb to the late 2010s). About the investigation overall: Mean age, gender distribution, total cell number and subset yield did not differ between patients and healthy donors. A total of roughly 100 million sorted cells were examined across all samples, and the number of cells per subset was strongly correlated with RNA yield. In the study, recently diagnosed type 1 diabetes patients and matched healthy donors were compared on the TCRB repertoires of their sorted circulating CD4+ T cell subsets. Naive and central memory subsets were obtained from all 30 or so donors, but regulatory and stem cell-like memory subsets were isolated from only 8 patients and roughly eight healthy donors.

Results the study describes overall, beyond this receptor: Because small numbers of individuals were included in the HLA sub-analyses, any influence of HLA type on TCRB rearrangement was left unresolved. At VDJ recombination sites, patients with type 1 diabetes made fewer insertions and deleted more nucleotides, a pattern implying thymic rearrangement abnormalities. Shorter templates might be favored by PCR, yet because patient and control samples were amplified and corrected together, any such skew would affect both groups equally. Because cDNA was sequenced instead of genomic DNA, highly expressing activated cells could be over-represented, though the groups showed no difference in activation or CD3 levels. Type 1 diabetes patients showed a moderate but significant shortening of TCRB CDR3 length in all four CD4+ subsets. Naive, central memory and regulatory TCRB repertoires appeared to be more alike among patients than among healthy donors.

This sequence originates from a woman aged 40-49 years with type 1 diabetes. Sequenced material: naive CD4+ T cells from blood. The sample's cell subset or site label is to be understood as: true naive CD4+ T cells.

This receptor has the CDR3 CASSSEGNTIYF. In nucleotide form, the sequence is TGCGCCAGCAGCTCGGAGGGAAACACCATATATTTT. This chain is built from TRBV5-1 and TRBJ1-3, with the D gene not clear enough to name. The CDR3 goes from the cysteine to the phenylalanine over 12 residues. Just the 36-base CDR3 DNA is kept, in frame starting at base 1. CDR1 is given as SGHRS and CDR2 as YFSETQ, both from the germline V gene. Trimming removed 3 bases from V and 4 bases from J, leaving 5 bases between the germline ends. The reference TRBV5-1 and TRBJ1-3 proteins fill in what lies around the CDR3, so the full variable domain reads KAGVTQTPRYLIKTRGQQVTLSCSPISGHRSVSWYQQTPGQGLQFLFEYFSETQRNKGNFPGRFSGRQFSNSRSEMNVSTLELGDSALYLCASSSEGNTIYFGEGSWLTVV.